The sequence of this T cell receptor beta chain was determined in a study of cytomegalovirus exposure and HLA in healthy donors (dated by TCRdb to the late 2010s). With regard to the full study: An earlier analysis of some 600 of the donors reported around 280 Gb of sequence data and 117 million unique TCR beta sequences obtained from about 180 million T cells. An early release that covered some 630 HLA-typed donors contained around 330 gigabases of sequencing data and tens of millions of unique TCR sequences. The genetic ancestry cluster associated with self-reported Caucasian donors included about 84% of the approximately 400 genotyped donors. The study was designed to test whether signatures of past pathogen exposure could be identified by cataloging public T cell receptors. Using immunosequencing, the study profiled T cell repertoires from 640 or so subjects and related those repertoires to cytomegalovirus serostatus. Besides the first cohort of hundreds of subjects, a separate validation cohort made up of 90 to 150 different subjects was used. High-throughput TCR immunosequencing, statistical association of individual TCRs with disease status, and machine learning were combined to predict cytomegalovirus infection status. In a later analysis, previously published TCR beta repertoires from 500 to 750 donors were re-analyzed and high-resolution HLA genotyping was added so that TCR occurrence patterns could be studied. Rather than drawing on any new phenotypic data, the later analysis identified candidate immune exposures from TCR beta sequences and the way those sequences occurred across donors. An earlier analysis of around 580 of the donors used high-throughput TCR beta sequencing to judge whether each TCR beta V gene segment behaved as functional or pseudogenic. Donor age, sex, ethnicity and CMV serostatus were compiled together with the repertoire data. Genome-wide SNP genotypes for about three fifths of the roughly 670 donors were used in a later genetic analysis, which treated that subset as a discovery cohort. Every repertoire in the discovery cohort had been generated on one and the same sequencing platform. HLA typing covered class I and class II loci at four-digit resolution. The number of typed donors differed by locus: roughly 620-630 for A, B, C, DRB1 and DQB1; roughly 510 for DQA1; approximately 610 for DPA1; and around 450 for DPB1. Roughly 5 DR-DQ haplotypes were treated as single units for association and clustering because of strong linkage in the cohort. On average, roughly 200,000 unique TCR beta nucleotide sequences were sequenced per donor among 398 genotyped donors of the cohort, with about 19% of those sequences being non-productive. Overall study results and their limits: In both the original and validation cohorts, the classifier was reported to diagnose cytomegalovirus status with high specificity and sensitivity. The authors suggested that the approach could potentially be generalized to other disease states and immunological phenotypes. According to a later genetic analysis, donors in an Asian-associated ancestry cluster had fewer N-insertions in productive TCRs than the roughly 700-donor mean. The study gave a list of under 200 TCR beta chains associated with cytomegalovirus. In a later analysis, HLA-associated TCR beta chains showed more clonal expansion and lower generation probabilities than non-associated chains that were equally common. A cluster of highly shared sequence variants was judged likely to represent a technical artifact of the sequencing pipeline. Assigning TCR associations to individual alleles was difficult when HLA alleles, especially DR and DQ, strongly co-occurred. Several of the top co-occurrence clusters appeared to be linked to parvovirus B19, influenza, CMV and Epstein-Barr virus, according to a later analysis. A further reported finding was that TCR beta sequences accurately predicted the HLA-A and HLA-B alleles for most subjects in the first cohort. While some public TCRs were present in many individuals, most TCR sequences turned up only very rarely across donors. Most CMV-associated TCR beta chains appeared to be HLA-restricted in a later analysis, and the HLA associations seemed to be driven largely by CMV exposure. The cohort was sequenced for TCR beta chains only, and without alpha or paired-chain data the features that could be detected were limited. CMV serostatus was the only immune exposure information available for the cohort. Linkage disequilibrium might explain the correlated functional status among segregating V segments, but an unknown experimental factor could not be excluded. According to a later analysis, TCR association rates differed among HLA loci, with DRB1 alleles showing the most associated TCRs and HLA-C alleles showing the fewest. Broadly in line with IMGT annotations, most TCR beta V segments showed up in productive rearrangements about 90% or about 30% of the time in an earlier analysis of 450 to 750 of the donors. Because some donors lacked HLA typing at each locus, the association tests relied only on the typed subset. In a later genetic analysis, a missense DCLRE1C variant was associated with V-gene and J-gene trimming of TCR beta chains, and the association was replicated in an independent cohort. Because the 87-base-pair reads could not distinguish some IMGT-functional V segments, including TRBV6-2 and TRBV6-3, those segments were excluded. In vitro tests confirmed that three of the cytomegalovirus-associated TCR beta chains recognize cytomegalovirus antigens. In a later analysis, around 17,000 TCR beta sequences were associated with specific HLA alleles at a false discovery rate of 0.05. Because counts were too low, some 17 rarely observed V segments, including chromosome 9 orphons, were left out of the earlier analysis of several hundred of the donors. The presence/absence analyses assumed that sequencing depth was roughly uniform across donors, and that assumption may not be true.

The method was the immunoSEQ multiplex PCR assay. For the multiplex PCR, a mixture combining 60 forward primers for TCR Vbeta segments and 13 reverse primers for TCR Jbeta segments was used. The CDR3 region of rearranged TCR beta genes was amplified from genomic DNA with a multiplex PCR assay. On the Illumina HiSeq System, the amplified TCR beta libraries were sequenced as 87-base-pair reads. Turning to the authors' computational methods: A later analysis tallied tens of millions of unique TCR beta chains across the approximately 670 repertoires, and around 9.9 million of those chains were shared by two or more donors. A nearest-neighbor algorithm error-corrected the raw reads and collapsed the reads into unique sequences, merging closely related sequences to remove PCR and sequencing errors. Alignment of CDR3 sequences to IMGT reference sequences was used to assign V, D and J gene segments. For a sequence to be retained, a match of at least six nucleotides was required to both a V gene segment and a J gene segment. Rearrangements were classified as productive when the CDR3 lacked stop codons and remained in frame with V and J, and all other rearrangements were classified as non-productive. CDR3 was defined according to IMGT convention as the region running from the second conserved V-encoded cysteine to the conserved J-encoded phenylalanine. In an earlier analysis of around 640 of the donors, sequences lacking an unambiguous match to a single V gene segment were excluded. An earlier analysis of roughly 590 of the donors called V segments functional above 56.7% productive rearrangements and segregating when the between-donor standard deviation exceeded 5%. A statistical classification framework was built to diagnose cytomegalovirus status from the catalog of TCR beta chain sequences. In a later analysis, TCR nucleotide sequences were compared against IMGT/GENE-DB human TR gene sequences so that V and J genes could be assigned. The TCRdist pipeline was used in a later analysis to assign CDR3 sequences and most-parsimonious VDJ recombination scenarios. In a later analysis, every TCR beta chain was defined by the combination of its CDR3 amino acid sequence and its V-gene family, and reads without a unique V-gene family were dropped. As a way to deal with suspected cross-contamination and a sequencing artifact, a later analysis dropped roughly 620 nucleotide sequences that were highly shared and had low generation probability. A later analysis calculated a clonal expansion index for each public chain from normalized within-repertoire ranks of inferred template counts. A later analysis computed generation probabilities with a VDJ recombination model fitted to out-of-frame rearrangements, and checked the results against IGoR. In a later analysis, hypergeometric tests were used to score TCR-TCR, TCR-HLA and TCR-CMV co-occurrence, with a repertoire-size bias correction applied to TCR pairs. To estimate false discovery rates, a later analysis permuted the HLA or CMV assignments 20 times. In a later analysis, co-occurring TCRs were grouped with DBSCAN, and TCRdist sequence similarity was added when clustering was performed within HLA-allele-positive subsets. For co-occurrence clustering, repertoires with fewer than 30,000 or more than 120,000 public chains were excluded, along with four or five repertoires with anomalous nucleotide sharing. The clones in this table, taken by TCRdb from immuneACCESS, are in-frame only. Not every clone is retained; where verified, under half of the shortfall comes from an unresolved V gene, and the cause of the rest is unknown. The V and J calls and clone size were taken over from that table, and D and trimming were inferred from the DNA. For this sample the table gives over 65,000 clones, of which roughly four fifths were detected only once. The ten largest clones represent roughly 6.8% of the sample.

Including cysteine and phenylalanine, the CDR3 has 13 amino acids. Left in the record is the CDR3 DNA by itself, 39 bases read in frame from the first base. CDR1 is given as MNHEY and CDR2 as SMNVEV, both from the germline V gene (reference sequence). Clipping removes 7 bases from V and 8 bases from J, with 8 as the unmatched junction base count. Comment on this clone: Its antigen remains unidentified. Within one base of it there is no much larger clone, and no base qualities were kept.

In total, more than 500 healthy bone marrow donors made up the cohort. All cohort members were sampled while nominally healthy, although unrecorded immune exposures were likely present. Of the approximately 670 cohort members, just under 300 had a positive CMV serostatus and 350 to 450 had a negative one, while no CMV serostatus was recorded for the donor. Each donor provided a peripheral blood sample, and peripheral blood mononuclear cells were used for TCR beta sequencing. Genomic DNA was extracted from the blood cell samples with the Qiagen DNeasy Blood Extraction Kit. Recombination linked TRBV27 to TRBJ1-2, with 9 junctional bases fitting TRBD1. The sequence was collected from a human donor in good health. The sequencing input was PBMCs. The nucleotide sequence is TGTGCCAGCACCCGGACAGGGGTCGGGGGCTACACCTTC. This is translated as CASTRTGVGGYTF.